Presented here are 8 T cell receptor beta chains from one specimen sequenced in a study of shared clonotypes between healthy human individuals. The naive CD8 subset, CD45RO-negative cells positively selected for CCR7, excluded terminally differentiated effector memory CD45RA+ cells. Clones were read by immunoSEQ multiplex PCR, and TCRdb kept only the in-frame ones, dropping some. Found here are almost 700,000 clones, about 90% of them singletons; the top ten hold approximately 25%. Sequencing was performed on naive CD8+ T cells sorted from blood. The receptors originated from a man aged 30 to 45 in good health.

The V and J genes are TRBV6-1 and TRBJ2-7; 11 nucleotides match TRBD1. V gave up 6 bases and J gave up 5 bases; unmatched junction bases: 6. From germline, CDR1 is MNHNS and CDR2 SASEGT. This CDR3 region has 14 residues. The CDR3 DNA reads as TGTGCCAGCAGAGTCGGACAGGGGGCCCACGAGCAGTACTTC. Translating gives CASRVGQGAHEQYF.

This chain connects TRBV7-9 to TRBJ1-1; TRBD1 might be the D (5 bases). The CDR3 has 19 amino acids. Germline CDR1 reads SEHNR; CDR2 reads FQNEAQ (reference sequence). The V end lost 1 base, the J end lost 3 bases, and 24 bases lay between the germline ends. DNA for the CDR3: TGTGCCAGCAGCTTAGGTCGATTTTCAGGGTTCGATGGAGACACTGAAGCTTTCTTT. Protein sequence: CASSLGRFSGFDGDTEAFF.

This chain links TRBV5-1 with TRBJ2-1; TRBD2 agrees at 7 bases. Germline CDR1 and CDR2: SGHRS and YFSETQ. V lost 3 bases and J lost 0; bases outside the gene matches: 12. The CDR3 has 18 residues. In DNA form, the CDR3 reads TGCGCCAGCAGCTCGAGGGTAGCGGGCGCCAGCTCCTACAATGAGCAGTTCTTC. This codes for CASSSRVAGASSYNEQFF.

The CDR3 reads CASSLAGRGSDEQYF. CDR3 nucleotide sequence: TGTGCCAGCAGCTTGGCCGGCAGGGGGTCTGACGAGCAGTACTTC. The chain is built from TRBV5-6 and TRBJ2-7, with TRBD1 matching 7 bases. Unmatched junction bases numbered 8, after V lost 0 bases and J lost 5 bases. Germline CDR1 and CDR2: SGHDT and YYEEEE. The CDR3 is made up of 15 amino acids.

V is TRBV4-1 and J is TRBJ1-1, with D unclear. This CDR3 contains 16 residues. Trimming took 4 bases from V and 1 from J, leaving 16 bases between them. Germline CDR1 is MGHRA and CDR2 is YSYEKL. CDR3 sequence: CASSPRTPAPNTEAFF. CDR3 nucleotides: TGCGCCAGCAGCCCCCGCACACCAGCACCGAACACTGAAGCTTTCTTT.

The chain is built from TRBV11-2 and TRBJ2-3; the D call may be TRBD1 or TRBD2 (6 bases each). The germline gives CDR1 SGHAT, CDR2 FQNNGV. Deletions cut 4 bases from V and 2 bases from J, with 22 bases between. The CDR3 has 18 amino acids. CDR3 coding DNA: TGTGCCAGCAGCTCGGGTGGGGGCAGAACTAGCCCCACAGATACGCAGTATTTT. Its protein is CASSSGGGRTSPTDTQYF.

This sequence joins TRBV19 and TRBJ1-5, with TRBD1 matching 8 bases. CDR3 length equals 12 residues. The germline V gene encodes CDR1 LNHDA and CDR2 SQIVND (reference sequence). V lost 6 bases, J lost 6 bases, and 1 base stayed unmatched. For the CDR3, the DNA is TGTGCCAGTAGACAGGGGGGTCAGCCCCAGCATTTT. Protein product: CASRQGGQPQHF.

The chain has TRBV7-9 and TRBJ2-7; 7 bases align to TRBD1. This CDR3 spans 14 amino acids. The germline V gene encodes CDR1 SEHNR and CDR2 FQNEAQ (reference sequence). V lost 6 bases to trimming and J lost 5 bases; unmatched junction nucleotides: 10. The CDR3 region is CASRPVTGTDEQYF. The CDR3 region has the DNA TGTGCCAGCAGACCCGTGACAGGGACCGACGAGCAGTACTTC.